A selection of T cell receptor beta chains follows, all from one sample in a study of T-cell reconstitution after alpha-beta-depleted transplantation in children. Via MiXCR, TCRdb re-called the PCR reads, giving one row per CDR3 protein. There are 250,000 to 300,000 distinct CDR3 sequences in the sample; 9.5% to 13% occur only once, and 7.5% lies in the top ten. The source was PBMCs, collected before TCRalphabeta/CD19-depleted stem cell transplant. The receptors come from a boy under two years old with acute myeloid leukemia, due to receive a stem cell transplant. CDR3s include the opening cysteine and the closing phenylalanine or tryptophan. Fields, in order: D gene, V gene, clone size, J gene, CDR3 protein, CDR3 DNA. A D gene is named only where the DNA matches it firmly. For some rows the clone size is stated as once, few or many, or as a class when expanded; others skip it.

D gene: TRBD1
V gene: TRBV28
clone size: many
J gene: TRBJ2-5
CDR3 protein: CASSLDRARETQYF
CDR3 DNA: TGTGCCAGCAGTTTGGACAGGGCCAGAGAGACCCAGTACTTC

D gene: NA
V gene: TRBV4-2
clone size: many
J gene: TRBJ2-5
CDR3 protein: CASSQSQARETQYF
CDR3 DNA: TGTGCCAGCAGCCAATCACAAGCGAGGGAGACCCAGTACTTC

D gene: TRBD1
V gene: TRBV29-1
clone size: NA
J gene: TRBJ2-7
CDR3 protein: CSVIWVTGATYEQYF
CDR3 DNA: TGCAGCGTCATTTGGGTGACAGGGGCTACCTACGAGCAGTACTTC

D gene: NA
V gene: TRBV5-5
clone size: many
J gene: TRBJ2-1
CDR3 protein: CASSLSRFSYNEQFF
CDR3 DNA: TGTGCCAGCAGCTTGAGCAGGTTCTCCTACAATGAGCAGTTCTTC

D gene: TRBD2
V gene: TRBV6-2/TRBV6-3
clone size: many
J gene: TRBJ2-7
CDR3 protein: CASSYESGGYEQYF
CDR3 DNA: TGTGCCAGCAGTTACGAGAGCGGGGGTTACGAGCAGTACTTC

D gene: NA
V gene: TRBV4-1
clone size: NA
J gene: TRBJ2-5
CDR3 protein: CASSQRTARETQYF
CDR3 DNA: TGCGCCAGCAGCCAACGGACCGCACGGGAGACCCAGTACTTC

D gene: TRBD2
V gene: TRBV14
clone size: NA
J gene: TRBJ2-2
CDR3 protein: CASSQPTSGGAAGTGELFF
CDR3 DNA: TGTGCCAGCAGCCAGCCAACTAGCGGGGGGGCCGCGGGCACCGGGGAGCTGTTTTTT

D gene: NA
V gene: TRBV11-2
clone size: NA
J gene: TRBJ1-6
CDR3 protein: CASSLGLGNSPLHF
CDR3 DNA: TGTGCCAGCAGCTTAGGTCTGGGAAACTCACCCCTCCACTTT

D gene: NA
V gene: TRBV7-2
clone size: many
J gene: TRBJ2-3
CDR3 protein: CASSSGSLFYTNTQYF
CDR3 DNA: TGTGCCAGCAGCTCTGGTAGTCTGTTCTACACAAATACGCAGTATTTT

D gene: TRBD2
V gene: TRBV2
clone size: many
J gene: TRBJ2-1
CDR3 protein: CASSAAGDGEQFF
CDR3 DNA: TGTGCCAGCAGTGCAGCGGGAGACGGTGAGCAGTTCTTC

D gene: TRBD1
V gene: TRBV28
clone size: many
J gene: TRBJ2-7
CDR3 protein: CASSPGQGMFYEQYF
CDR3 DNA: TGTGCCAGCAGTCCCGGACAGGGGATGTTCTACGAGCAGTACTTC

D gene: NA
V gene: TRBV12-3/TRBV12-4
clone size: NA
J gene: TRBJ2-1
CDR3 protein: CASSFPGAGNEQFF
CDR3 DNA: TGTGCCAGCAGTTTTCCGGGGGCTGGGAATGAGCAGTTCTTC

D gene: TRBD1
V gene: TRBV12-3/TRBV12-4
clone size: many
J gene: TRBJ2-2
CDR3 protein: CASSPTGAGELFF
CDR3 DNA: TGTGCCAGCAGTCCCACAGGGGCCGGGGAGCTGTTTTTT

D gene: NA
V gene: TRBV6-2/TRBV6-3
clone size: many
J gene: TRBJ1-5
CDR3 protein: CASSYSRRGPGVQPQHF
CDR3 DNA: TGTGCCAGCAGTTACTCGAGGCGGGGGCCGGGAGTTCAGCCCCAGCATTTT

D gene: NA
V gene: TRBV25-1
clone size: many
J gene: TRBJ2-7
CDR3 protein: CASSDLKGRYEQYF
CDR3 DNA: TGTGCCAGCAGTGACTTAAAGGGGCGGTACGAGCAGTACTTC

D gene: NA
V gene: TRBV20-1
clone size: many
J gene: TRBJ1-2
CDR3 protein: CSASPGGTTDGYTF
CDR3 DNA: TGCAGTGCCTCCCCGGGGGGCACAACAGATGGCTACACCTTC

D gene: TRBD1
V gene: TRBV7-9
clone size: many
J gene: TRBJ2-2
CDR3 protein: CASSPDRGNTGELFF
CDR3 DNA: TGTGCCAGCAGCCCCGACAGGGGGAACACCGGGGAGCTGTTTTTT

D gene: NA
V gene: TRBV12-3/TRBV12-4
clone size: few
J gene: TRBJ1-5
CDR3 protein: CASRVGDHYSQPQHF
CDR3 DNA: TGTGCCAGCAGAGTCGGGGACCATTACAGTCAGCCCCAGCATTTT